This T cell receptor (beta chain) was obtained from a study of a mutant IDH1 vaccine in newly diagnosed glioma. Regarding the study as a whole: Immune responses induced by vaccination arose in 93.3% of the patients.

Only in-frame clones appear in the TCRdb table, and some are missing; sequencing was by immunoSEQ multiplex PCR. Found here are roughly 74,000 clones, roughly 85% of them singletons; the top ten hold roughly 2.2%. Specified time point: week 23, last vaccination. Each dose delivered 300 ug of mutant IDH1 20-mer peptide subcutaneously with imiquimod. Germline V gene data show CDR1 as SNHLY and CDR2 as FYNNEI. V gave up 8 bases and J gave up 2 bases, with 18 bases separating them. There are 15 residues in the CDR3. As for this clone: Its antigen is not known.

The sequence derives from a man aged 25 to 40 with glioma. Some clones in this sample may be carry-over from other donors' samples. The source material was PBMCs, sampled from a glioma patient whose treatment included an IDH1 peptide vaccine. This chain uses TRBV2 with TRBJ2-5; maybe TRBD1 (6 bases). The CDR3 coding sequence is TGTGCCAGCGGATTTGATGGGACATGGCAAGAGACCCAGTACTTC. Its translation is CASGFDGTWQETQYF.